This T cell receptor (beta chain) was sequenced during a study of CD8 T cells in Susac syndrome. This clonotype has more than one count but fewer than ten. The RNA input was roughly 0.45 to 1 ug, and it was reverse transcribed with random hexamers. Across 54 Vbeta and 13 Jbeta, TCR beta CDR3 was amplified with immunoSEQ multiplex PCR. TCRdb reprocessed the immunoSEQ multiplex PCR reads with MiXCR, giving one entry per CDR3 protein. The table lists 120,000 or so distinct CDR3 sequences, around 94% of them singletons. From blood CD8+ and CD4+ T cells, the TCR beta chain was sequenced. The multiple sclerosis control group consisted of treatment-naive patients whose relapsing-remitting disease, which was either stable or active, fulfilled revised McDonald criteria. FACS enriched CD8+ TEMRA cells, while bulk CD8+ and CD4+ were negatively isolated. This CDR3 comprises 11 residues. Germline V gene lookup returns CDR1 SGHRS and CDR2 YFSETQ. The germline V and J ends were trimmed by 0 bases and 11 bases, with 6 bases remaining between them.

The source of this sequence is a human donor with multiple sclerosis. Sequencing was carried out using CD4+ T cells from PBMCs. This sequence joins TRBV5-1 and TRBJ2-1; D gene ambiguous. CDR3 sequence reads: CASSLGHQQFF. The CDR3 DNA reads TGCGCCAGCAGCTTGGGTCATCAGCAGTTCTTC.